This TCR beta chain was found in a study of CD8+ T cells in alopecia areata. J lost 3 bases, V lost 0 bases, and 5 bases had no gene match. The V gene's germline CDR1 is SGHNT and CDR2 YYREEE (reference sequence). CDR3 length: 15 amino acids. The authors extracted RNA and reverse transcribed it into cDNA as the sequencing template. TCRdb keeps only in-frame clones here, not all; method: immunoSEQ multiplex PCR. Of some 51,000 clones listed, roughly 96% are singletons. This TCR came from a human donor with alopecia areata. V is TRBV5-4 and J is TRBJ2-5, with 7 bases fitting TRBD2. The sample consisted of CD8+ T cells sorted from blood, taken at week 0. The CDR3 sequence: CASSLVASGEETQYF. In DNA, the CDR3 is TGTGCCAGCAGCTTGGTGGCTAGCGGAGAAGAGACCCAGTACTTC.